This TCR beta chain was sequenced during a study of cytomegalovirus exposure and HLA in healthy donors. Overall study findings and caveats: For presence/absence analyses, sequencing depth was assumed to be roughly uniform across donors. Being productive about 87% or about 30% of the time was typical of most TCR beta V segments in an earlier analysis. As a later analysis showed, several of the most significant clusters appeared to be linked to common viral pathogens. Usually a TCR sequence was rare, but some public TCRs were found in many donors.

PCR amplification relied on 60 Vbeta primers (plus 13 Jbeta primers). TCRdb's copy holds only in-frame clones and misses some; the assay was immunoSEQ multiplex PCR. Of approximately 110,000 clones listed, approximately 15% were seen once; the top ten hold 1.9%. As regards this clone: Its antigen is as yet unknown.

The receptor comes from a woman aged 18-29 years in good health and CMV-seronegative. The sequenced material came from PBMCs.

This chain's CDR3 is CASSLTGGDEQYF. The CDR3 region has the DNA TGTGCCAGCAGCCTGACAGGAGGCGACGAGCAGTACTTC. The chain links TRBV28 to TRBJ2-7, with a weak D call TRBD1 (6 bases). Germline V gene data show CDR1 as MDHEN and CDR2 as SYDVKM. V lost 6 bases and J lost 5, with 14 bases in between. The CDR3 contains 13 residues. The full variable domain, in which reference TRBV28 and TRBJ2-7 provide the parts outside the CDR3, is DVKVTQSSRYLVKRTGEKVFLECVQDMDHENMFWYRQDPGLGLRLIYFSYDVKMKEKGDIPEGYSVSREKKERFSLILESASTNQTSMYLCASSLTGGDEQYFGPGTRLTVT.